Listed here are 25 T cell receptor beta chains from one sample, sequenced in a study of tumor-infiltrating lymphocytes in localized non-small cell lung cancer. Only in-frame clones appear in the TCRdb table, and some are missing; sequencing was by immunoSEQ multiplex PCR. Altogether over 10,000 clones are present, approximately 74% being singletons, with the ten largest covering roughly 13%. What was sequenced was uninvolved lung tissue not adjacent to the tumor. The receptors derive from a human donor with non-small cell lung cancer.

This clone was observed a few times. This chain connects TRBV7-6 to TRBJ2-7; D not certain. CDR3 size: 13 residues. Germline CDR1 is SGHVS and CDR2 is FNYEAQ. V dropped 5 bases and J dropped 4 bases, with 12 bases sitting between them. The CDR3 here is CASSRRVGYEQYF. CDR3 nucleotide sequence: TGTGCCAGCAGCCGCCGGGTGGGATACGAGCAGTACTTC.

This CDR3 is CASSGSRESEQYF. CDR3 DNA: TGTGCCAGCAGCGGGTCCAGGGAGTCCGAGCAGTACTTC. The chain recombines TRBV7-6 with TRBJ2-7; D might be TRBD1 or TRBD2, each matching 5 bases. The CDR3 covers 13 residues. With 5 bases removed from V and 6 bases from J, the gap between germline ends came to 14 bases. The germline V gene encodes CDR1 SGHVS and CDR2 FNYEAQ.

The chain recombines TRBV6-4 with TRBJ1-1; no firm D call. The CDR3 is 13 amino acids. Trimming shortened V by 8 bases and J by 3 bases, and 13 bases separated the two germline ends. Germline V lookup: CDR1 MRHNA, CDR2 SNTAGT. The CDR3 is CASRHGVDTEAFF. CDR3 in DNA: TGTGCCAGCCGACACGGGGTGGACACTGAAGCTTTCTTT.

J is TRBJ2-1 and V is TRBV7-2; D unclear. Germline V gene sequence: CDR1 SGHTA, CDR2 FQGNSA. This CDR3 has 11 residues. Between the trimmed V and J ends, which lost 1 base and 12 bases, there was a span of 7 bases. The CDR3 loop reads CASSLVGPQFF. In DNA form, the CDR3 reads TGTGCCAGCAGCTTAGTGGGTCCGCAGTTCTTC.

This chain joins TRBV28 and TRBJ1-5; D is undetermined. Trimming stripped 5 bases from V and 1 base from J, with 15 bases between. This CDR3 contains 16 residues. Germline loops: CDR1 MDHEN, CDR2 SYDVKM. As DNA, the CDR3 is TGTGCCAGCAGTCCGCCGGGAGTTGGGAGCAATCAGCCCCAGCATTTT. Encoded protein: CASSPPGVGSNQPQHF.

This clone was recorded a few times. The genes are TRBV28 and TRBJ2-2; D might be TRBD1 or TRBD2, each matching 6 bases. There are 17 residues in the CDR3. V lost 5 bases to trimming and J lost 3 bases, with 19 bases between them. The germline V gene encodes CDR1 MDHEN and CDR2 SYDVKM. CDR3 loop: CASSNPTPGAYTGELFF. For the CDR3, the DNA is TGTGCCAGCAGTAACCCCACTCCGGGGGCGTACACCGGGGAGCTGTTTTTT.

For the CDR3, the DNA is TGTGCCAGCAGTTTATCCGGGGTCGATGAGCAGTTCTTC. Protein sequence: CASSLSGVDEQFF. The chain is built from TRBV28 and TRBJ2-1; tentatively, D is TRBD2 (5 bases). The germline V gene encodes CDR1 MDHEN and CDR2 SYDVKM. V dropped 1 base and J dropped 8 bases, with 9 bases sitting between them. This CDR3 contains 13 residues.

The chain joins TRBV11-3 to TRBJ2-5, with D perhaps matching TRBD1 (6 bases). Germline V CDR1 and CDR2: SGHNT, YENEEA. V lost 5 bases and J 5 bases, leaving 18 bases between the germline ends. The CDR3 is made up of 15 amino acids. CDR3 DNA: TGTGCCAGCAGCCCCTCCACAGGGATGCCTGAGACCCAGTACTTC. This translates into CASSPSTGMPETQYF.

For the CDR3, the DNA is TGTGCCAGCAGGCTCGGACAGGGGGCGGGAGAGCAGTTCTTC. The encoded protein is CASRLGQGAGEQFF. V is TRBV27 and J is TRBJ2-1, with 11 bases aligning to TRBD1. The CDR3 runs 14 residues. V gave up 6 bases and J gave up 10 bases; unmatched junction bases: 8. In germline, CDR1 is MNHEY, CDR2 SMNVEV (reference sequence).

The V call is TRBV29-1, the J call TRBJ1-2; D is undetermined. V was clipped by 4 bases and J by 0 bases, with 12 bases between them. The CDR3 spans 14 residues. Per the germline V gene, CDR1 is SQVTM and CDR2 is ANQGSEA. CDR3 sequence reads: CSVVGVKPNYGYTF. As DNA, the CDR3 is TGCAGCGTTGTTGGGGTAAAGCCTAACTATGGCTACACCTTC.

This chain links TRBV20-1 with TRBJ2-7, with D uncertain. Germline loops: CDR1 DFQATT, CDR2 SNEGSKA (reference sequence). The CDR3 is made up of 11 amino acids. V lost 5 bases and J 2 bases, leaving 7 bases between the germline ends. CDR3 coding DNA: TGCAGTGCTGAGAAGACCTACGAGCAGTACTTC. It codes for CSAEKTYEQYF.

The chain combines TRBV7-2 with TRBJ2-5; 10 positions match TRBD2. CDR1 SGHTA and CDR2 FQGNSA come from the germline V gene. V lost 5 bases and J lost 5; bases outside the gene matches: 8. The CDR3 contains 15 residues. In nucleotides, the CDR3 is TGTGCCAGCAGCCCAGTAGCGGGAGGTGGGGAGACCCAGTACTTC. Translation gives CASSPVAGGGETQYF.

This CDR3 is CASGSGTGDGYTF. As DNA, the CDR3 is TGTGCTAGTGGTTCGGGGACAGGGGACGGCTACACCTTC. The chain joins TRBV12-5 to TRBJ1-2; 10 nucleotides agree with TRBD1. V shed 4 bases and J 8 bases; nucleotides not matched to a gene: 4. The CDR3 runs to 13 residues. The germline V gene has CDR1 LGHNT and CDR2 FRNRAP.

The CDR3 DNA reads as TGTGCCAGCAGCTTAAACGTGTTAACCGGGGAGCTGTTTTTT. Translation gives CASSLNVLTGELFF. The chain joins TRBV7-8 to TRBJ2-2; D not resolved. V lost 2 bases and J lost 5, with 9 bases in between. The CDR3 sequence is 14 residues long. Germline assignment: CDR1 SGHVS and CDR2 FQNEAQ.

The rearrangement links TRBV30 to TRBJ1-1, with unresolved D. Germline assignment: CDR1 GTSNPN and CDR2 SVGIG (reference sequence). V was clipped by 0 bases and J by 0 bases, with 5 bases between them. The CDR3 consists of 13 residues. The CDR3 sequence: CAWSVQVNTEAFF. CDR3 bases: TGTGCCTGGAGTGTACAAGTGAACACTGAAGCTTTCTTT.

This rearrangement joins TRBV5-1 to TRBJ2-5; TRBD1 matches at 7 bases. CDR3 size: 15 residues. Germline lookup yields CDR1 SGHRS and CDR2 YFSETQ. The ends lost 4 bases at V and 5 bases at J; junction bases unmatched: 11. The CDR3 spells CASSPGQVWLETQYF. As DNA, the CDR3 is TGCGCCAGCAGCCCAGGACAGGTCTGGTTGGAGACCCAGTACTTC.

This clone was found once. This chain joins TRBV19 and TRBJ2-5; 7 bases fit TRBD1. The CDR3 length is 13 residues. The germline CDR1 and CDR2 sequences are LNHDA and SQIVND (reference sequence). J was trimmed by 5 bases and V by 5 bases; bases with no gene match: 5. CDR3 DNA: TGTGCCAGTAGTCAAGGGGGCGCGGAGACCCAGTACTTC. Translation gives CASSQGGAETQYF.

This clone is deemed medium-sized. This chain uses TRBV11-3 with TRBJ2-3; perhaps TRBD1 as D (6 bases). Germline assignment: CDR1 SGHNT and CDR2 YENEEA. The CDR3 is 15 amino acids. Trimming shortened V by 1 base and J by 2 bases, and 10 bases separated the two germline ends. CDR3 amino acids: CASSLGGGATDTQYF. For the CDR3, the DNA is TGTGCCAGCAGCTTAGGAGGGGGAGCCACAGATACGCAGTATTTT.

In its sample, this clone was seen a few times. DNA for the CDR3: TGTGCCAGCAGCTTGGCCGGGACAGGGAAGGGCGGCTACACCTTC. This codes for CASSLAGTGKGGYTF. The gene calls are TRBV5-6 and TRBJ1-2, with TRBD1 matching 9 bases. Germline loops: CDR1 SGHDT, CDR2 YYEEEE. This CDR3 has 15 amino acids. V lost 0 bases, J lost 8 bases, and 8 bases stayed unmatched.

This clone was counted a few times. This chain connects TRBV19 to TRBJ1-1; 10 bases are a match to TRBD1. The germline V gene has CDR1 LNHDA and CDR2 SQIVND (reference sequence). V trimming: 4 bases; J trimming: 6 bases; junction bases outside the gene matches: 14. The CDR3 runs to 17 residues. As DNA, the CDR3 is TGTGCCAGTAGTACCCGACAGGGGGCCATCTGGCAGGCTGAAGCTTTCTTT. It is translated as CASSTRQGAIWQAEAFF. The full variable domain, in which reference TRBV19 and TRBJ1-1 provide the parts outside the CDR3, is DGGITQSPKYLFRKEGQNVTLSCEQNLNHDAMYWYRQDPGQGLRLIYYSQIVNDFQKGDIAEGYSVSREKKESFPLTVTSAQKNPTAFYLCASSTRQGAIWQAEAFFGQGTRLTVV.

This clone has only one observation. The genes are TRBV5-1 and TRBJ1-2; D uncertain. The CDR3 extends over 16 amino acids. The germline V gene encodes CDR1 SGHRS and CDR2 YFSETQ. Trimming shortened V by 4 bases and J by 7 bases, and 23 bases separated the two germline ends. The CDR3 here is CASSLARADFTTGYTF. The CDR3 coding sequence is TGCGCCAGCAGCCTGGCAAGGGCTGACTTCACAACTGGCTACACCTTC.

This chain links TRBV7-8 with TRBJ2-5; D tentatively fits TRBD1 or TRBD2 (6 bases each). The V end lost 2 bases, the J end lost 1 base, and 14 bases lay between the germline ends. The V gene's germline CDR1 is SGHVS and CDR2 FQNEAQ. The CDR3 totals 16 residues. The CDR3 DNA reads TGTGCCAGCAGCTTAACCGGGGGCTATGGCCAAGAGACCCAGTACTTC. Protein sequence: CASSLTGGYGQETQYF.

This clone was found a few times. This rearrangement joins TRBV4-1 to TRBJ1-6; D ambiguous. This CDR3 region has 15 residues. CDR1 is MGHRA, CDR2 YSYEKL, per germline. Trimming left V 0 bases short and J 10 bases short, with 13 bases between. The CDR3 nucleotides are TGCGCCAGCAGCCAAGATTATGGGGTAGGATCACCCCTCCACTTT. Its translation is CASSQDYGVGSPLHF.

This sequence joins TRBV27 and TRBJ1-1; D ambiguous. Germline-derived CDR1 and CDR2 are MNHEY and SMNVEV (reference sequence). The CDR3 is made up of 13 amino acids. V lost 3 bases to trimming and J lost 1 base, with 6 bases between them. The CDR3 protein is CASSFRENTEAFF. CDR3 bases: TGTGCCAGCAGTTTCAGAGAGAACACTGAAGCTTTCTTT.

The chain uses TRBV5-6 and TRBJ2-7; D remains unclear. Germline V lookup: CDR1 SGHDT, CDR2 YYEEEE. This CDR3 has 13 residues. V shed 0 bases and J shed 7 bases, with 11 bases lying between them. The CDR3: CASSLEGKEEQYF. In DNA, the CDR3 is TGTGCCAGCAGCTTGGAGGGCAAGGAGGAGCAGTACTTC.